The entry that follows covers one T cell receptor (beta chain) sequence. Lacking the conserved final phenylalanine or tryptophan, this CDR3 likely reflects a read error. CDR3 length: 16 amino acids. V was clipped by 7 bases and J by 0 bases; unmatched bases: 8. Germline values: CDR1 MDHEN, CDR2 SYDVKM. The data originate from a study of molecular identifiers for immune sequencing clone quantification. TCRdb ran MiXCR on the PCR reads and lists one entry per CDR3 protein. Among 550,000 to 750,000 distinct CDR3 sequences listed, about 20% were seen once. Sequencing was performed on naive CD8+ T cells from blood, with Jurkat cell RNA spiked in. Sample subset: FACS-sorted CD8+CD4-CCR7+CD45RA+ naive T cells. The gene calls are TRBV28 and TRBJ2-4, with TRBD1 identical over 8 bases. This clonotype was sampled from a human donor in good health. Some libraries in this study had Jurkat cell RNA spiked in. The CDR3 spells CASTHGQGLAKNIQYS. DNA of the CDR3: TGTGCCAGCACGCACGGACAGGGACTAGCCAAAAACATTCAGTACTCC.